Described below is a single T cell receptor beta chain sequence and its context. Its antigen is still unknown. No clone much larger than this one lies a single base away; base qualities are absent. This record belongs to a study of T cell changes during pregnancy in multiple sclerosis (dated by TCRdb to between 2018 and 2021). In terms of the full investigation: Changes in the T cell repertoire over the course of pregnancy were examined in this study in women with multiple sclerosis.

The library was generated by the immunoSEQ multiplex PCR assay. TCRdb carries this immuneACCESS record with in-frame sequences only. Its versions omit some clonotypes, under half of them owing to an unresolved V gene in the studies checked, with the rest unexplained. For this sample there are about 98,000 clones; 92% appear just once. The ten biggest clones cover roughly 2.3% of the sample. The CDR3 starts with the cysteine, ends with the phenylalanine, and has 15 residues. The retained sequence is limited to the CDR3, 45 bases, with the frame set at the first base. Looking up the germline V gene (reference sequence) yields CDR1 LNHDA and CDR2 SQIVND. Deletion took 4 bases off V and 2 bases off J, with a span of 13 bases between the germline ends.

This clonotype originated in a female donor in good health, enrolled as a control in a pregnancy study. The sample was peripheral blood, taken after pregnancy. Recombination linked TRBV19 to TRBJ2-3; too little of a D gene remains to name it. The DNA sequence follows: TGTGCCAGTAGTAGTTCGGGTGCAGCCACAGATACGCAGTATTTT. It specifies CASSSSGAATDTQYF. This CDR3, with the reference TRBV19 and TRBJ2-3 proteins standing in past its ends, gives the full variable domain DGGITQSPKYLFRKEGQNVTLSCEQNLNHDAMYWYRQDPGQGLRLIYYSQIVNDFQKGDIAEGYSVSREKKESFPLTVTSAQKNPTAFYLCASSSSGAATDTQYFGPGTRLTVL.